This T cell receptor beta chain was recovered during a study of T cell changes during pregnancy in multiple sclerosis. The repertoire was sequenced with immunoSEQ multiplex PCR; TCRdb's copy has only in-frame clones and lacks some. This table holds tens of thousands of clones, about 92% found once. Germline V CDR1 and CDR2: SGHRS, YFSETQ. There are 14 residues in the CDR3. With V trimmed by 4 bases and J by 5 bases, 7 bases remained unmatched. The material sequenced was peripheral blood, taken in the second trimester of pregnancy. The rearrangement joins TRBV5-1 to TRBJ2-5; TRBD1 aligns across 8 bases. This clonotype was sampled from a female donor with multiple sclerosis, enrolled in a pregnancy study. The CDR3 DNA reads TGCGCCAGCAGCGATTGGACAGGGAGGGAGACCCAGTACTTC. Amino acids: CASSDWTGRETQYF.